The 5 T cell receptor beta chains presented below share a single source sample, sequenced in a study of T-cell memory formation after mild COVID-19. One entry per CDR3 protein results from TCRdb running MiXCR on the 5' RACE reads. The table lists 150,000 to 200,000 distinct CDR3 sequences, about 20% of them singletons, with more than 20% in the top ten. Sequenced sample: PBMCs or a T cell subset sorted from them (not recorded which). The source is an adult woman who had mild COVID-19 (a few samples of this study predate the infection). Cell type and time point are not known.

The chain combines TRBV24-1 with TRBJ2-2, with 8 bases fitting TRBD2. The J segment lost 4 bases and the V segment lost 5 bases, leaving 5 bases of the junction unmatched. The CDR3 is 15 residues long. Per the germline V gene, CDR1 is KGHDR and CDR2 is SFDVKD. CDR3 DNA: TGTGCCACCAGTGGGCTAGCGGGCAGCACCGGGGAGCTGTTTTTT. It yields the protein CATSGLAGSTGELFF.

This clonotype was counted only a few times. The genes are TRBV29-1 and TRBJ2-3, with D unclear. V was trimmed by 3 bases and J by 1 base, leaving 8 bases between them. This CDR3 spans 13 amino acids. CDR1 and CDR2 (germline): SQVTM, ANQGSEA. CDR3 nucleotide sequence: TGCAGCGTTGAGTACCCGGGCACAGATACGCAGTATTTT. It encodes CSVEYPGTDTQYF.

This clonotype turned up a few times. The chain is built from TRBV24-1 and TRBJ2-5; either TRBD1 or TRBD2 may fit D (5 bases each). Germline CDR1 and CDR2: KGHDR and SFDVKD. With 3 bases removed from V and 0 bases from J, the gap between germline ends came to 13 bases. The CDR3 is 16 residues long. The CDR3 reads CATSDRGTPYQETQYF. CDR3 in DNA: TGTGCCACCAGTGATCGTGGGACGCCTTACCAAGAGACCCAGTACTTC.

The chain joins TRBV10-3 to TRBJ2-7, with D tentatively TRBD1 (5 bases). The germline V gene encodes CDR1 ENHRY and CDR2 SYGVKD. The ends were cut back, 2 bases at V and 9 bases at J, with 11 bases in the middle. CDR3 length: 12 amino acids. The CDR3 region is CAISEGPRGQYF. The CDR3 nucleotides are TGTGCCATCAGTGAGGGGCCTAGGGGGCAGTACTTC.

This clonotype was found a few times. V gene TRBV27 combines with J gene TRBJ2-7; 14 bases match TRBD2. Losses at the gene ends were 5 bases for V and 4 bases for J; bases not matched to a gene: 7. The CDR3 has 16 amino acids. Per germline, CDR1 MNHEY and CDR2 SMNVEV (reference sequence). The CDR3 coding sequence is TGTGCCAGCAGTCCGACGGGACTAGCGGGGGCATACGAGCAGTACTTC. This translates into CASSPTGLAGAYEQYF.